The source of this T cell receptor (beta chain) is a study of blood T cell repertoires in COVID-19. Study context: Sites across the United States, Italy and Spain contributed samples from acute and convalescent COVID-19.

Assay: immunoSEQ multiplex PCR; the TCRdb copy retains only in-frame clones and omits some. The sample records about 180,000 clones, about 91% being singletons. The sample was peripheral blood. The source is a woman in her twenties or thirties with acute or convalescent COVID-19.

The CDR3 loop is CASSSGRGGTGYTF. The CDR3 coding sequence is TGCGCCAGCAGTTCCGGGAGGGGGGGAACTGGCTACACCTTC. The chain has TRBV5-1 and TRBJ1-2, with D possibly being TRBD1 (6 bases). Germline V CDR1 and CDR2: SGHRS, YFSETQ. V gave up 5 bases and J gave up 7 bases, with 18 bases separating them. This CDR3 comprises 14 residues.